These T cell receptor beta chains were read from a single sample in a study of PD-L1 blockade in urothelial cancer. Using immunoSEQ multiplex PCR, the repertoire was profiled, and TCRdb retains in-frame clones only, with some absent. The data hold 20,000 to 30,000 clones, with 80% to 90% observed a single time. Sequenced here: PBMCs, sampled around atezolizumab (anti-PD-L1) treatment. These receptors originate from a man in his 60s with urothelial cancer. Each CDR3 is given with its conserved first and last residue. The D gene is left open where the match is weak. Expanded clones get a size class; other rows say once, few or many, or leave the size out.

>TRBJ2-1|-|-|TRBV7-6
CASSIDWSSYNEQFF
TGTGCCAGCAGCATAGACTGGAGCTCCTACAATGAGCAGTTCTTC
>TRBJ2-5|TRBD1|-|TRBV7-2
CASSPDRGQETQYF
TGTGCCAGCAGCCCGGACAGGGGCCAAGAGACCCAGTACTTC
>TRBJ1-2|TRBD1|-|TRBV7-8
CASSLRQGVYGYTF
TGTGCCAGCAGCTTAAGACAGGGCGTATATGGCTACACCTTC
>TRBJ1-1|-|-|TRBV6-5
CASSSTGNAEAFF
TGTGCCAGCAGTTCCACAGGGAACGCTGAAGCTTTCTTT
>TRBJ2-5|-|-|TRBV4-1
CASSQVGGGNQETQYF
TGCGCCAGCAGCCAAGTTGGTGGGGGGAACCAAGAGACCCAGTACTTC
>TRBJ1-1|-|-|TRBV30
CAWQGFDTEAFF
TGTGCCTGGCAGGGATTTGACACTGAAGCTTTCTTT
>TRBJ1-1|-|-|TRBV5-1
CASSEKTVNTEAFF
TGCGCCAGCAGCGAGAAAACAGTGAACACTGAAGCTTTCTTT
>TRBJ2-3|TRBD1|-|TRBV5-4
CASSLIGQATDTQYF
TGTGCCAGCAGCCTCATAGGACAGGCAACAGATACGCAGTATTTT
>TRBJ2-3|-|-|TRBV11-2
CASAPGLHTDTQYF
TGTGCCAGCGCACCGGGACTCCACACAGATACGCAGTATTTT
>TRBJ2-5|-|-|TRBV5-6
CASSFRTVQETQYF
TGTGCCAGCAGCTTCCGGACAGTCCAAGAGACCCAGTACTTC
>TRBJ2-5|-|-|TRBV10-3
CAISSSRGTSGETQYF
TGTGCCATCAGCTCATCGCGGGGTACGTCGGGAGAGACCCAGTACTTC
>TRBJ1-2|-|-|TRBV9
CASSVNEQGYYGYTF
TGTGCCAGCAGCGTGAACGAACAGGGCTACTATGGCTACACCTTC
>TRBJ1-3|-|-|TRBV18
CASSPRLEGLGNTIYF
TGTGCCAGCTCACCAAGACTGGAGGGACTCGGAAACACCATATATTTT
>TRBJ2-7|TRBD1|-|TRBV5-6
CASSSGQVALGQYF
TGTGCCAGCAGCTCTGGACAGGTAGCCCTGGGACAGTACTTC
>TRBJ2-5|-|-|TRBV5-1
CASSSPGQETQYF
TGCGCCAGCAGCTCCCCCGGGCAAGAGACCCAGTACTTC
>TRBJ2-5|TRBD1|large|TRBV5-1
CASSPDRVGQETQYF
TGCGCCAGCAGCCCGGACAGGGTGGGGCAAGAGACCCAGTACTTC
>TRBJ2-5|TRBD1|once|TRBV5-5
CASSLPGGGETQYF
TGTGCCAGCAGCTTGCCAGGGGGCGGAGAGACCCAGTACTTC
>TRBJ1-4|-|few|TRBV6-5
CASSYSTGEREKLFF
TGTGCCAGCAGTTACTCTACGGGGGAACGAGAAAAACTGTTTTTT
>TRBJ1-4|TRBD1|-|TRBV7-2
CASSYRGIGEKLFF
TGTGCCAGCAGCTACAGGGGGATTGGAGAAAAACTGTTTTTT
>TRBJ2-5|TRBD1|-|TRBV20-1
CSARDPGQPYF
TGCAGTGCTAGAGATCCGGGACAGCCGTACTTC
>TRBJ2-3|-|-|TRBV4-3
CASSPTDVGDTQYF
TGCGCCAGCAGCCCGACAGACGTGGGGGATACGCAGTATTTT
>TRBJ2-7|-|-|TRBV5-1
CASSPRRDSVYEQYF
TGCGCCAGCAGTCCACGCCGGGACTCCGTCTACGAGCAGTACTTC